These 20 T cell receptor beta chains came from one sample sequenced in a study of radiation and T cells in renal cell carcinoma. Time point indicated: blood 2 weeks post-SBRT. The treatment was: 15 Gy SBRT to primary tumor, nephrectomy 4 weeks later. Method: immunoSEQ multiplex PCR; TCRdb's copy keeps in-frame clones and lacks some. The table has tens of thousands of clones, about 80% seen once; the top ten hold about 7%. The sample here was blood, taken from a patient whose treatment included radiotherapy and nephrectomy. The receptors were sampled from a man aged 55 to 70 with renal cell carcinoma.

This clone was seen at least ten times. The chain combines TRBV27 with TRBJ2-1; D is uncertain. The V end was cut by 3 bases, the J end by 5 bases, with 8 bases between. This CDR3 has 13 amino acids. Germline V gene lookup returns CDR1 MNHEY and CDR2 SMNVEV (reference sequence). This CDR3 is CASSFSSDNEQFF. The DNA of the CDR3 is TGTGCCAGCAGTTTTTCATCCGACAATGAGCAGTTCTTC.

This clone was recorded once. The rearrangement links TRBV28 to TRBJ1-5, with a tentative D call TRBD1 (5 bases). Germline-derived CDR1 and CDR2 are MDHEN and SYDVKM. V was pared by 3 bases and J by 6 bases, with 9 bases between. The CDR3 runs 13 residues. The CDR3 region is CASSFGGGQPQHF. In DNA, the CDR3 is TGTGCCAGCAGTTTTGGGGGTGGTCAGCCCCAGCATTTT.

This clone appeared once. The rearrangement joins TRBV29-1 to TRBJ2-7, with D hard to call. The germline V gene encodes CDR1 SQVTM and CDR2 ANQGSEA. With 7 bases removed from V and 6 bases from J, the gap between germline ends came to 13 bases. The CDR3 sequence is 11 residues long. CDR3 loop: CSARYEAEQYV. The DNA for the CDR3 is TGCAGCGCCCGGTATGAGGCCGAGCAGTACGTC.

The rearrangement joins TRBV6-4 to TRBJ2-1; D is possibly TRBD1 (6 bases). Trimming pared 4 bases from V and 8 bases from J, leaving 12 bases between. CDR1 and CDR2 from the germline V gene are MRHNA and SNTAGT. The CDR3 consists of 13 residues. The DNA for the CDR3 is TGTGCCAGCAGTGTGCAGGGGCTCGATGAGCAGTTCTTC. Its translation is CASSVQGLDEQFF.

The gene calls are TRBV6-1 and TRBJ2-1, with 8 bases that match TRBD2. The CDR3 runs to 14 residues. V lost 6 bases to trimming and J lost 8 bases; unmatched junction nucleotides: 9. Germline CDR1 is MNHNS and CDR2 is SASEGT. CDR3 DNA sequence: TGTGCCAGCAGCGAGACTAGCGCGGGGGATGAGCAGTTCTTC. It is translated as CASSETSAGDEQFF.

The chain uses TRBV6-1 and TRBJ2-4; tentatively, D is TRBD1 (6 bases). V lost 2 bases and J 7 bases, leaving 6 bases between the germline ends. The CDR3 is made up of 12 amino acids. In germline, CDR1 is MNHNS, CDR2 SASEGT. The CDR3 here is CASSERGNIQYF. In DNA form, the CDR3 reads TGTGCCAGCAGTGAAAGGGGGAACATTCAGTACTTC.

The J gene is TRBJ1-2, the V gene TRBV25-1, with D perhaps TRBD1 (5 bases). From germline, CDR1 is MGHDK and CDR2 SYGVNS. The CDR3 contains 14 residues. Trimming left V 7 bases short and J 3 bases short, with 15 bases between. CDR3 amino acids: CASTSEEGYYGYTF. The CDR3 nucleotides are TGTGCCAGCACCTCCGAGGAGGGGTACTATGGCTACACCTTC.

The V gene is TRBV18, the J gene TRBJ1-6; D possibly corresponds to TRBD1 (6 bases). Germline V gene lookup returns CDR1 KGHSH and CDR2 LQKENI. The CDR3 runs 15 residues. Trimming left V 8 bases short and J 6 bases short, with 17 bases between. The CDR3 DNA reads TGTGCCAGCGCACGGGACACGAGGGGTAATTCACCCCTCCACTTT. As protein: CASARDTRGNSPLHF.

In its sample, this clone was seen once. This chain joins TRBV5-1 and TRBJ2-1; 12 nucleotides match TRBD2. Losses at the gene ends were 4 bases for V and 6 bases for J; bases not matched to a gene: 5. The germline V gene has CDR1 SGHRS and CDR2 YFSETQ. The CDR3 totals 15 residues. The CDR3 loop is CASSRLAGVGNEQFF. The CDR3 DNA follows: TGCGCCAGCAGCCGACTAGCGGGAGTTGGCAATGAGCAGTTCTTC. Drawing the rest from reference TRBV5-1 and TRBJ2-1, the complete variable domain is KAGVTQTPRYLIKTRGQQVTLSCSPISGHRSVSWYQQTPGQGLQFLFEYFSETQRNKGNFPGRFSGRQFSNSRSEMNVSTLELGDSALYLCASSRLAGVGNEQFFGPGTRLTVL.

This clone was observed a handful of times. CDR3 protein: CASSTAGGGIDTQYF. CDR3 bases: TGTGCCAGCAGCACGGCCGGGGGTGGCATAGATACGCAGTATTTT. The chain employs TRBV5-6 and TRBJ2-3; a possible D gene is TRBD2 (6 bases). CDR1 SGHDT and CDR2 YYEEEE come from the germline V gene. The V and J ends lost 4 bases and 5 bases respectively, with 17 bases between them. CDR3 length equals 15 residues.

This clone was observed once. V and J are TRBV11-2 and TRBJ2-7; 8 positions agree with TRBD1. The V gene end was trimmed by 4 bases and the J gene end by 2 bases; junction bases not matched to a gene: 1. Per the germline V gene, CDR1 is SGHAT and CDR2 is FQNNGV. This CDR3 is built from 13 residues. For the CDR3, the DNA is TGTGCCAGCAGCTGGGGACAGGCCTACGAGCAGTACGTC. This codes for CASSWGQAYEQYV.

This chain joins TRBV10-1 and TRBJ2-4, with D perhaps matching TRBD1 or TRBD2 (5 bases each). Germline V gene data show CDR1 as WNHNN and CDR2 as SYGVQD (reference sequence). The V and J ends lost 3 bases and 8 bases respectively, with 11 bases between them. This CDR3 is 13 amino acids long. The CDR3: CASSDGTPDIQYF. Written as DNA, the CDR3 is TGCGCCAGCAGTGACGGGACCCCCGACATTCAGTACTTC.

This chain connects TRBV11-2 to TRBJ2-7; 8 bases fit TRBD2. Germline V gene sequence: CDR1 SGHAT, CDR2 FQNNGV. V lost 3 bases and J lost 2; bases outside the gene matches: 3. This CDR3 is 14 amino acids long. The CDR3 sequence is CASSFGRGPYEQYF. CDR3 in DNA: TGTGCCAGCAGCTTCGGGAGGGGCCCCTACGAGCAGTACTTC.

The chain is built from TRBV7-6 and TRBJ2-5; TRBD2 matches at 8 bases. Matching the DNA end better, TRBJ2-7 makes the J call doubtful. The germline gives CDR1 SGHVS, CDR2 FNYEAQ. The CDR3 consists of 14 residues. The CDR3 bases are TGTGCCAGCAGCCCCCGGGGGGGGCGATACGAGCAGTACTTC. It encodes CASSPRGGRYEQYF.

The chain carries TRBV30 and TRBJ2-2, with a possible D match to TRBD2 (5 bases). This CDR3 region has 14 residues. Looked up from germline, CDR1 is GTSNPN and CDR2 is SVGIG (reference sequence). V lost 4 bases and J 1 base, leaving 10 bases between the germline ends. DNA for the CDR3: TGTGCCTGGAACGACGGACTGAACACCGGGGAGCTGTTTTTT. Translating it yields CAWNDGLNTGELFF.

As concerns this clone: Germline is not matched at one junction end, which may reflect a read error. The rearrangement uses TRBV6-4 and TRBJ1-2, with D possibly being TRBD1 (5 bases). This CDR3 spans 12 amino acids. In germline, CDR1 is MRHNA, CDR2 SNTAGT. This chain's CDR3 is CASSDYRQGLIF. The CDR3 nucleotides read TGTGCCAGCAGTGACTATAGGCAGGGCCTCATCTTC.

A note on this clone: A much larger clonotype is one base distant, so this may be a read error. The same CDR3 is also encoded by other DNA sequences in this sample. The CDR3 spells CASSSDRANTGELFF. CDR3 DNA sequence: TGTGCCAGCAGCTCGGACAGGGCGAACACCGGGGAGCTGTTTTTT. The rearrangement uses TRBV7-7 and TRBJ2-2, with 8 bases lining up with TRBD1. Looked up from germline, CDR1 is SSHAT and CDR2 is FNYEAQ (reference sequence). With 4 bases clipped from V and 0 bases from J, the junction kept 1 base outside the gene matches. The CDR3 has 15 amino acids.

This chain joins TRBV30 and TRBJ2-5, with D unresolved. CDR3 length equals 12 residues. V was trimmed by 0 bases and J by 2 bases, leaving 4 bases between them. Germline CDR1 and CDR2: GTSNPN and SVGIG (reference sequence). CDR3 in DNA: TGTGCCTGGAGTGTGTCGCAAGAGACCCAGTACTTC. Amino acid sequence: CAWSVSQETQYF.

The rearrangement uses TRBV11-2 and TRBJ1-4, with D unresolved. V shed 2 bases and J shed 7 bases, with 17 bases lying between them. The CDR3 covers 16 residues. Germline V lookup: CDR1 SGHAT, CDR2 FQNNGV. CDR3 protein: CASSLRVHNIGEKLFF. CDR3 coding DNA: TGTGCCAGCAGCTTACGGGTCCACAACATTGGTGAAAAACTGTTTTTT.

The gene calls are TRBV5-5 and TRBJ2-5; a possible D gene is TRBD1 (6 bases). The CDR3 covers 13 residues. The V and J ends lost 4 bases and 4 bases respectively, with 11 bases between them. Germline loops: CDR1 SGHKS, CDR2 YYEKEE (reference sequence). The CDR3 coding sequence is TGTGCCAGCAGCCGGCCGACAGGAGAGACCCAGTACTTC. This gives the protein CASSRPTGETQYF.